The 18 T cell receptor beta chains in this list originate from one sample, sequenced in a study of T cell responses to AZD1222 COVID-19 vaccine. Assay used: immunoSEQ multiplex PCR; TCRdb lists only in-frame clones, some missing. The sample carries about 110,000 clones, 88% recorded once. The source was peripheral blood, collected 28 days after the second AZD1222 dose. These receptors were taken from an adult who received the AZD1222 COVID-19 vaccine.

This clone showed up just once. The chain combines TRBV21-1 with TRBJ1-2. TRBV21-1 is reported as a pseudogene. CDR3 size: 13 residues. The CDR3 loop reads CASSKGTRAGYTF. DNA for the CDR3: TGTGCCAGCAGCAAAGGCACGAGGGCAGGCTACACCTTC.

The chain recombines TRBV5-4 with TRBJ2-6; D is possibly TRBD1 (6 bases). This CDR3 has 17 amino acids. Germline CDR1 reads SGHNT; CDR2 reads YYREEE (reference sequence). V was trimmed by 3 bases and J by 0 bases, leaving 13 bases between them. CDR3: CASSWGTTVSGANVLTF. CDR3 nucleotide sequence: TGTGCCAGCAGCTGGGGGACAACAGTCTCTGGGGCCAACGTCCTGACTTTC.

CDR3 sequence: CASSERVGGTEAFF. The CDR3 region has the DNA TGTGCCAGCAGTGAACGAGTAGGAGGGACTGAAGCTTTCTTT. J is TRBJ1-1 and V is TRBV6-1; no reliable D call. The V gene's germline CDR1 is MNHNS and CDR2 SASEGT. Trimming shortened V by 2 bases and J by 5 bases, and 12 bases separated the two germline ends. The CDR3 has 14 residues.

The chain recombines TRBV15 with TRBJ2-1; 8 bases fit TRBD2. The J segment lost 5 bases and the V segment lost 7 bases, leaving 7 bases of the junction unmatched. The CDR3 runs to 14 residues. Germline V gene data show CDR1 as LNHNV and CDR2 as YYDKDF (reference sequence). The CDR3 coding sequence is TGTGCCACCAACCGGGGGGGGCCTAACAATGAGCAGTTCTTC. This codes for CATNRGGPNNEQFF.

This CDR3 is CSVATGSGVIAKNIQYF. As DNA, the CDR3 is TGCAGCGTGGCCACAGGGTCAGGAGTCATAGCCAAAAACATTCAGTACTTC. The chain uses TRBV29-1 and TRBJ2-4; possibly TRBD1 for D (6 bases). From germline, CDR1 is SQVTM and CDR2 ANQGSEA. This CDR3 is built from 17 residues. V was trimmed by 6 bases and J by 0 bases, leaving 21 bases between them.

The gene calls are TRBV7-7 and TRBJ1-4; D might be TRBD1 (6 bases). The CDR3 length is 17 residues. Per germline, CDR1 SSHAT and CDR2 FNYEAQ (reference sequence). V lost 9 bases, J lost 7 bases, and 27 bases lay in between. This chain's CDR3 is CARGGSCSWCFFEKLFF. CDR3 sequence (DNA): TGTGCCAGGGGGGGCAGTTGTAGTTGGTGTTTTTTTGAAAAACTGTTTTTT. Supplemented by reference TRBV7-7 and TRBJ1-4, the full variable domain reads GAGVSQSPRYKVTKRGQDVTLRCDPISSHATLYWYQQALGQGPEFLTYFNYEAQPDKSGLPSDRFSAERPEGSISTLTIQRTEQRDSAMYRCARGGSCSWCFFEKLFFGSGTQLSVL.

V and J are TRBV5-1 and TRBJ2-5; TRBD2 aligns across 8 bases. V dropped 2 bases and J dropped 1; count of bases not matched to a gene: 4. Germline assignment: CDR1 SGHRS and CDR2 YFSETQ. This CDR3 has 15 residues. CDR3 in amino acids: CASSFAGGAQETQYF. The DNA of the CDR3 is TGCGCCAGCAGCTTTGCGGGGGGAGCCCAAGAGACCCAGTACTTC. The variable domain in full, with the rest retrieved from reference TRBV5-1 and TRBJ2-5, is KAGVTQTPRYLIKTRGQQVTLSCSPISGHRSVSWYQQTPGQGLQFLFEYFSETQRNKGNFPGRFSGRQFSNSRSEMNVSTLELGDSALYLCASSFAGGAQETQYFGPGTRLLVL.

The chain's CDR3 is CASGGAAGANVLTF. The CDR3 coding sequence is TGTGCCAGTGGGGGGGCCGCTGGGGCCAACGTCCTGACTTTC. The J gene is TRBJ2-6, the V gene TRBV19; TRBD2 might be the D (7 bases). The CDR3 has 14 residues. Germline V gene data show CDR1 as LNHDA and CDR2 as SQIVND (reference sequence). The germline V and J ends were trimmed by 8 bases and 2 bases, with 10 bases remaining between them.

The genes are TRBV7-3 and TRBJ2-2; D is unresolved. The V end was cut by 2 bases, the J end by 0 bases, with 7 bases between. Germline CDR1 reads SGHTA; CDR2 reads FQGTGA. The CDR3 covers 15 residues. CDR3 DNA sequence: TGTGCCAGCAGCTTATTTGGCGCGAACACCGGGGAGCTGTTTTTT. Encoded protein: CASSLFGANTGELFF.

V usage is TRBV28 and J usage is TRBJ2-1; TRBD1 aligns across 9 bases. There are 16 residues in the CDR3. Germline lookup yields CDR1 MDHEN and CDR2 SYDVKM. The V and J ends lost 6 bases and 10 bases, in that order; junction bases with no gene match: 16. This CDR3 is CASRRGPGQGPREQFF. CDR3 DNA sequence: TGTGCCAGCAGAAGGGGGCCGGGACAGGGCCCCCGGGAGCAGTTCTTC.

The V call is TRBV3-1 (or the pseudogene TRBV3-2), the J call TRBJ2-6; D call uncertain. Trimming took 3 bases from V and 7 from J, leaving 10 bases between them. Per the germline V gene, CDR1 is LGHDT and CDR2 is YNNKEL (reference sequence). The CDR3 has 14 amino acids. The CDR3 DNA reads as TGTGCCAGCAGCCAGGGAATAAGCGCCAACGTCCTGACTTTC. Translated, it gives CASSQGISANVLTF.

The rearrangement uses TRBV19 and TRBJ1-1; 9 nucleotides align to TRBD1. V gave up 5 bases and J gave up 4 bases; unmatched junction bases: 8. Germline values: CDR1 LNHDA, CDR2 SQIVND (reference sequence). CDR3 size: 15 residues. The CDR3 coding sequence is TGTGCCAGTAGTGGGGCCAGGACAGGGGCCACTGAAGCTTTCTTT. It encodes CASSGARTGATEAFF.

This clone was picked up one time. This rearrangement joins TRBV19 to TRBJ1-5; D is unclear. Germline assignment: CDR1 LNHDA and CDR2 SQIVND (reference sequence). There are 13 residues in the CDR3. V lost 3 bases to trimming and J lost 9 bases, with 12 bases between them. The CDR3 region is CASSIGPYMPQHF. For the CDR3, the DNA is TGTGCCAGTAGTATCGGCCCCTACATGCCCCAGCATTTT.

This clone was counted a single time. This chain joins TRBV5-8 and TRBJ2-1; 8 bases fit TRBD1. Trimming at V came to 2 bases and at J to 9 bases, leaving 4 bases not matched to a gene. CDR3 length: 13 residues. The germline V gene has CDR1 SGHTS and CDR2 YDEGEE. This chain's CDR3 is CASSFSGGGEQFF. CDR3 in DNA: TGTGCCAGCAGCTTCTCAGGGGGCGGTGAGCAGTTCTTC.

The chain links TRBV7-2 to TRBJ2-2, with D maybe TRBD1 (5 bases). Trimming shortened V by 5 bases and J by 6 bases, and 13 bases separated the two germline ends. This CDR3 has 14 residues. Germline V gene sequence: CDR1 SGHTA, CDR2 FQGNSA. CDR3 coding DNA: TGTGCCAGCAGCCTATCCAGGGCAGCCGGGGAGCTGTTTTTT. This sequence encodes CASSLSRAAGELFF.

The CDR3 loop reads CASSQVGNEQFF. In nucleotides, the CDR3 is TGCGCCAGCAGCCAAGTAGGGAATGAGCAGTTCTTC. The J gene is TRBJ2-1, the V gene TRBV4-1; D is uncertain. CDR3 size: 12 residues. From germline, CDR1 is MGHRA and CDR2 YSYEKL. Trimming took 1 base from V and 7 from J, leaving 5 bases between them.

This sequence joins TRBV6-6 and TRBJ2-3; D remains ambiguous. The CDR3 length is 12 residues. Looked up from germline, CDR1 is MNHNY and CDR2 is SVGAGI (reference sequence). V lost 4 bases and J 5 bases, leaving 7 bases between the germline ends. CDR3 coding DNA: TGTGCCAGCAGTTTTGCGAGAGATACGCAGTATTTT. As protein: CASSFARDTQYF.

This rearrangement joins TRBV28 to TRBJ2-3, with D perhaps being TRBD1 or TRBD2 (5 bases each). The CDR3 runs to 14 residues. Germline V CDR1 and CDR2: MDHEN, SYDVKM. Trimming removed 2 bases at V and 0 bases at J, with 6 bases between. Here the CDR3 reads CASSLGGSTDTQYF. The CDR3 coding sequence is TGTGCCAGCAGTTTAGGGGGTAGCACAGATACGCAGTATTTT.